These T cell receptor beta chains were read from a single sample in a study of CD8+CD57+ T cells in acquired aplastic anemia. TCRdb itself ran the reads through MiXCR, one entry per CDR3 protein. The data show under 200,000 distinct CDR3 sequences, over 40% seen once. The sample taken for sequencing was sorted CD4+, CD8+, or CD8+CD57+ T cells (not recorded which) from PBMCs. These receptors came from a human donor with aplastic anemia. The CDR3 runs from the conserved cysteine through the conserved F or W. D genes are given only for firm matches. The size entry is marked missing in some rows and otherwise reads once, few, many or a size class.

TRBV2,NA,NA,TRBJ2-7,CASGLGPWSYEQYF,TGTGCCAGCGGCCTGGGCCCGTGGAGCTACGAGCAGTACTTC
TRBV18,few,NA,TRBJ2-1,CASSPDRIYEQFF,TGTGCCAGCTCACCAGATAGGATATATGAGCAGTTCTTC
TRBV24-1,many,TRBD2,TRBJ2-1,CATRLTSGEQFF,TGTGCCACCAGATTGACTAGCGGTGAGCAGTTCTTC
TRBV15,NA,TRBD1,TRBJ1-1,CATSRDWGTGGNSEAFF,TGTGCCACCAGCAGAGATTGGGGAACAGGGGGCAACAGTGAAGCTTTCTTT
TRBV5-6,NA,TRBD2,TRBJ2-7,CASSRSAGTSGSYEQYF,TGTGCCAGCAGCCGTTCAGCCGGGACTAGCGGATCCTACGAGCAGTACTTC
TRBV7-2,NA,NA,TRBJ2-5,CASSLAPETQYF,TGTGCCAGCAGCTTGGCCCCTGAGACCCAGTACTTC
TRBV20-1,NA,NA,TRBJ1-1,CSARLGASNTEAFF,TGCAGTGCCCGCCTTGGCGCCTCGAACACTGAAGCTTTCTTT
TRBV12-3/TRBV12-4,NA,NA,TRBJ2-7,CASSRRQDPAVKQYF,TGTGCCAGCAGCAGAAGACAGGACCCCGCTGTTAAGCAGTACTTC
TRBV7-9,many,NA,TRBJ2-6,CASSKSGSGANVLTF,TGTGCCAGCAGCAAGTCGGGATCCGGGGCCAACGTCCTGACTTTC
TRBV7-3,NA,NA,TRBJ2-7,CASSLGRNNEQYF,TGTGCCAGCAGCTTAGGTCGTAATAACGAGCAGTACTTC
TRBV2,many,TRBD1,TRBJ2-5,CASRGTGETQYF,TGTGCCAGCAGGGGGACAGGAGAGACCCAGTACTTC
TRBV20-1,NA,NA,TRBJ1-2,CSALGQSLNYGYTF,TGCAGTGCTCTCGGACAGTCGTTAAACTATGGCTACACCTTC
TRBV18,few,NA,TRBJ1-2,CASSPARGSGYGYTF,TGTGCCAGCTCACCAGCCAGGGGCAGTGGCTATGGCTACACCTTC
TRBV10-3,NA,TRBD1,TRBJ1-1,CAISTGTGNTEAFF,TGTGCCATCAGCACCGGGACAGGGAATACTGAAGCTTTCTTT
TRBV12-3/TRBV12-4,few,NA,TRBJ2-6,CASSSPARGSLPGANVLTF,TGTGCCAGCAGCTCCCCTGCCCGGGGTTCCCTCCCTGGGGCCAACGTCCTGACTTTC
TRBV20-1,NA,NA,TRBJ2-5,CSARMDSFQETQYF,TGCAGTGCTAGGATGGACAGTTTTCAAGAGACCCAGTACTTC
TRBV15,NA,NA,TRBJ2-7,CATSRETETYEQYF,TGTGCCACCAGCAGAGAGACAGAAACCTACGAGCAGTACTTC
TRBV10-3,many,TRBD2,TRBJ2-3,CAIAGGTDTQYF,TGTGCCATCGCGGGAGGAACAGATACGCAGTATTTT
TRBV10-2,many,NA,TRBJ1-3,CASSDLGVAGNTVYF,TGCGCCAGCAGTGATCTCGGGGTCGCAGGAAACACCGTATATTTT
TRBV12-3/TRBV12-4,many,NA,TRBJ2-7,CASTLGRNQYF,TGTGCCAGCACCCTCGGACGGAACCAGTACTTC
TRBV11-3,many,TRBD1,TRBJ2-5,CASSPPGQGGTQYF,TGTGCCAGCAGTCCCCCGGGACAGGGAGGGACCCAGTACTTC
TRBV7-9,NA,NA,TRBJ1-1,CASSRTTNTEAFF,TGTGCCAGCAGCCGAACCACGAACACTGAAGCTTTCTTT
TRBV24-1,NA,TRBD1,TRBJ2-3,CATSDVTGGATDTQYF,TGTGCCACCAGTGATGTGACAGGGGGCGCGACAGATACGCAGTATTTT
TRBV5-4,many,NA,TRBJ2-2,CASTRRGRNTGELFF,TGTGCCAGCACCCGGAGGGGGCGGAACACCGGGGAGCTGTTTTTT
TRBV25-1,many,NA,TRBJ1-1,CASSGAWRGTEAFF,TGTGCCAGCAGTGGAGCTTGGAGGGGCACTGAAGCTTTCTTT
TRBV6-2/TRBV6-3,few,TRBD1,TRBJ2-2,CASSHGQGSTGELFF,TGTGCCAGCAGTCATGGACAGGGGAGCACCGGGGAGCTGTTTTTT
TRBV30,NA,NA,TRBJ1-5,CAWSISFGQPQHF,TGTGCCTGGAGTATCTCATTCGGTCAGCCCCAGCATTTT
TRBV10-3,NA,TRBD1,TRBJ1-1,CAIGTGRGTEAFF,TGTGCCATCGGGACAGGTAGGGGGACTGAAGCTTTCTTT
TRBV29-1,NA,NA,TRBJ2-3,CSATSGTDTQYF,TGCAGCGCTACAAGCGGTACAGATACGCAGTATTTT
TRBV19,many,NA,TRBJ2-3,CASGLGHPPDTQYF,TGTGCCAGTGGGTTGGGACACCCCCCCGATACGCAGTATTTT
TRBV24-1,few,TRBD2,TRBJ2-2,CATSGTSGFNAGELFF,TGTGCCACCAGTGGGACTAGCGGCTTTAATGCCGGGGAGCTGTTTTTT
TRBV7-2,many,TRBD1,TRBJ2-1,CASSSETGTPEQFF,TGTGCCAGCAGCTCAGAGACAGGGACCCCTGAGCAGTTCTTC
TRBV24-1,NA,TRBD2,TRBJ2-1,CATSDSSGTHNEQFF,TGTGCCACCAGTGATTCTAGCGGGACCCACAATGAGCAGTTCTTC
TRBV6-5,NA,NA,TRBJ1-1,CASSFRLRPAGYTEAFF,TGTGCCAGCAGTTTCCGACTTCGACCGGCAGGCTACACTGAAGCTTTCTTT
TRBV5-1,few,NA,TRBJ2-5,CASSLADNRETQYF,TGCGCCAGCAGCTTGGCGGACAATCGGGAGACCCAGTACTTC
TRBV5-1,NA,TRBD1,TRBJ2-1,CASSSRTGPEDEQFF,TGCGCCAGCAGCTCCCGGACAGGTCCAGAGGATGAGCAGTTCTTC
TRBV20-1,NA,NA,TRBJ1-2,CSASDLRGYGYTF,TGCAGTGCATCGGACCTTCGGGGCTATGGCTACACCTTC
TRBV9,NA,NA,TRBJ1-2,CASSVGRRVTF,TGTGCCAGCAGCGTAGGTCGACGGGTCACCTTC
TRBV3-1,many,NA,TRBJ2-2,CASSQVTTGELFF,TGTGCCAGCAGCCAAGTAACTACCGGGGAGCTGTTTTTT
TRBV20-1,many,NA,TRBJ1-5,CSARGTAGNQPQHF,TGCAGTGCTAGAGGGACAGCCGGCAATCAGCCCCAGCATTTT
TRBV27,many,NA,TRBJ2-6,CASTNGSRANVLTF,TGTGCCAGCACCAACGGGAGTCGGGCCAACGTCCTGACTTTC
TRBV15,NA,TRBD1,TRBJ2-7,CATSRLRVGQGAHEQYF,TGTGCCACCAGCAGACTCCGTGTGGGACAGGGGGCACACGAGCAGTACTTC
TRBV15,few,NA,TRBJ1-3,CATSRESGSGNTIYF,TGTGCCACCAGCAGAGAGAGTGGCTCTGGAAACACCATATATTTT
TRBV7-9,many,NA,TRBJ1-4,CASSRDRANEKLFF,TGTGCCAGCAGCCGGGATAGGGCTAATGAAAAACTGTTTTTT
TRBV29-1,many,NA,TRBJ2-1,CSVVGVRDEQFF,TGCAGCGTTGTTGGGGTTCGGGATGAGCAGTTCTTC
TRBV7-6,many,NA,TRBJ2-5,CASSPLGGGTETQYF,TGTGCCAGCAGCCCCCTAGGGGGGGGGACGGAGACCCAGTACTTC
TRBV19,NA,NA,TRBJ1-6,CASSIGEDNSPLHF,TGTGCCAGTAGTATAGGGGAAGATAATTCACCCCTCCACTTT
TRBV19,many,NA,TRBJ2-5,CATKDTVETQYF,TGTGCCACCAAGGACACCGTCGAGACCCAGTACTTC
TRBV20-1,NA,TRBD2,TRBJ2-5,CSARASGGQETQYF,TGCAGTGCTAGAGCTAGCGGGGGCCAAGAGACCCAGTACTTC
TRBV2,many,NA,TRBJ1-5,CASNGQRNQPQHF,TGTGCCAGCAACGGACAGCGCAATCAGCCCCAGCATTTT
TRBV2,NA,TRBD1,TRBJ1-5,CASSEGQGFGQPQHF,TGTGCCAGCAGTGAAGGACAGGGGTTTGGTCAGCCCCAGCATTTT
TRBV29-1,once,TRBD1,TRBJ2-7,CSVERDRGHEQYF,TGCAGCGTTGAAAGGGACAGGGGACACGAGCAGTACTTC
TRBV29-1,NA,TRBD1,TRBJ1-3,CSASGTGTGNTIYF,TGCAGCGCTTCAGGGACAGGGACTGGAAACACCATATATTTT
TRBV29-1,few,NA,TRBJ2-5,CSVDVNRKETQYF,TGCAGCGTTGACGTCAATCGAAAAGAGACCCAGTACTTC